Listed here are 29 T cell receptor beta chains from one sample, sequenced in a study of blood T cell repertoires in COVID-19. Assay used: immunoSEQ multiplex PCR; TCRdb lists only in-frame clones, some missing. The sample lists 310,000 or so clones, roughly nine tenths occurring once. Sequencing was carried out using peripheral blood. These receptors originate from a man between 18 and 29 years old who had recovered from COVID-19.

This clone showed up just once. In DNA, the CDR3 is TGTGCCATCAGTGACGGGACAGCGCTATCCGGCTACACCTTC. The encoded protein is CAISDGTALSGYTF. The rearrangement links TRBV10-3 to TRBJ1-2; TRBD1 matches at 7 bases. This CDR3 contains 14 residues. Germline assignment: CDR1 ENHRY and CDR2 SYGVKD. V shed 3 bases, J shed 8 bases, and the junction held 9 bases outside the gene matches.

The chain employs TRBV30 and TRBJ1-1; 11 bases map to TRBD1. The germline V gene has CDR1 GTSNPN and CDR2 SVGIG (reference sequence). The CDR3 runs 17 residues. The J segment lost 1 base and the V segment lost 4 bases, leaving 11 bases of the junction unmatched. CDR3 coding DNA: TGTGCCTGGACCCTACCGGGACAGGGGGGGAGGAACACTGAAGCTTTCTTT. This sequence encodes CAWTLPGQGGRNTEAFF.

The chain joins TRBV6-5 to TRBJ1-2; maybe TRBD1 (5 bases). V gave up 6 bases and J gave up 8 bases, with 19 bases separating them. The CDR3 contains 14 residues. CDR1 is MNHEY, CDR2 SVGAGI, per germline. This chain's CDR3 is CASSSPRGFDGYTF. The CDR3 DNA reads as TGTGCCAGCAGCTCCCCCCGGGGGTTTGACGGCTACACCTTC.

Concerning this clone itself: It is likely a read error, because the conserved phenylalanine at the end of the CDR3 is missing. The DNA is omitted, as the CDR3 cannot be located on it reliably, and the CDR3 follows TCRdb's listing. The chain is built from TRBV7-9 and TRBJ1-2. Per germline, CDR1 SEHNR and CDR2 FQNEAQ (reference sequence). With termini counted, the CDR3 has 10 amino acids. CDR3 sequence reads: CASSLVSAPD.

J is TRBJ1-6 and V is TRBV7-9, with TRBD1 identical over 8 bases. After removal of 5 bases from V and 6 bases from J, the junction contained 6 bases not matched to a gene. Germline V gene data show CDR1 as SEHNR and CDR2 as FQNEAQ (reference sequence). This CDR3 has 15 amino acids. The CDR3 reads CASSIRTGSNSPLHF. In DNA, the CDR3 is TGTGCCAGCAGCATAAGGACAGGGAGTAATTCACCCCTCCACTTT. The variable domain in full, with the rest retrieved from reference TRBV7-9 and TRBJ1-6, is DTGVSQNPRHKITKRGQNVTFRCDPISEHNRLYWYRQTLGQGPEFLTYFQNEAQLEKSRLLSDRFSAERPKGSFSTLEIQRTEQGDSAMYLCASSIRTGSNSPLHFGNGTRLTVT.

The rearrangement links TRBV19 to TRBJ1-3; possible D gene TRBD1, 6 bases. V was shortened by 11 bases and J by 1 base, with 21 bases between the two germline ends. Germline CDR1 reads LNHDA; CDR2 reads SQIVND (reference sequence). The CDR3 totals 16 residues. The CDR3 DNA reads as TGTGCCTCCTCAAACAGGGCGGCTCTTTCTGGAAACACCATATATTTT. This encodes CASSNRAALSGNTIYF.

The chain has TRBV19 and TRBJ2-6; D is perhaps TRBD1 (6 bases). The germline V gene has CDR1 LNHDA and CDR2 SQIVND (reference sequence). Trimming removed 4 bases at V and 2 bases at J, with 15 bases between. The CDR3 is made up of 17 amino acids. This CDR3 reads CASSKVTGMAGANVLTF. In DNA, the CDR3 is TGTGCCAGTAGTAAGGTAACAGGGATGGCTGGGGCCAACGTCCTGACTTTC.

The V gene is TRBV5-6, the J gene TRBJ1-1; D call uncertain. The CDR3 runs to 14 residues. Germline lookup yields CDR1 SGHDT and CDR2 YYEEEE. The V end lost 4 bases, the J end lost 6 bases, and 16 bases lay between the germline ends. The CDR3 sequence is CASSPEGGWAEAFF. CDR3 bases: TGTGCCAGCAGCCCGGAGGGCGGGTGGGCTGAAGCTTTCTTT.

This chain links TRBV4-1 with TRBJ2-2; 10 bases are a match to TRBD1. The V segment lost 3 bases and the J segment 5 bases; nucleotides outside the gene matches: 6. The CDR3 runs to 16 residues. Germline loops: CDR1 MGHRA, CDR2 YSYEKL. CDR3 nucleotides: TGCGCCAGCAGCCAGCTAGACAGGGGGCGGACCGGGGAGCTGTTTTTT. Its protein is CASSQLDRGRTGELFF.

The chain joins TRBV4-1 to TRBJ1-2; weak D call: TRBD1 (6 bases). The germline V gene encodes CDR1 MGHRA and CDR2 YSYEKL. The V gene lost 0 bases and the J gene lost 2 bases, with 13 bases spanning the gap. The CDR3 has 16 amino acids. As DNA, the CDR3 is TGCGCCAGCAGCCAAGAATGGGGCGGACAGAACTATGGCTACACCTTC. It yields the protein CASSQEWGGQNYGYTF.

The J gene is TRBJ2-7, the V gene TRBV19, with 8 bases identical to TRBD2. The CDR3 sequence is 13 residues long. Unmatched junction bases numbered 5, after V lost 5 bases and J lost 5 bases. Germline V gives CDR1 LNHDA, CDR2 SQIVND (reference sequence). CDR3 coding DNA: TGTGCCAGTAGTCGGACTAGCATCGACGAGCAGTACTTC. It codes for CASSRTSIDEQYF. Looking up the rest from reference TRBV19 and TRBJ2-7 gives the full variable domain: DGGITQSPKYLFRKEGQNVTLSCEQNLNHDAMYWYRQDPGQGLRLIYYSQIVNDFQKGDIAEGYSVSREKKESFPLTVTSAQKNPTAFYLCASSRTSIDEQYFGPGTRLTVT.

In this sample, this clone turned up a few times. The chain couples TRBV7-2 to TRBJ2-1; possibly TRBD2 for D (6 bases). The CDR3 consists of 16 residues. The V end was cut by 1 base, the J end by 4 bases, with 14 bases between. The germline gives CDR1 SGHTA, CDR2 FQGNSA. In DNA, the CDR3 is TGTGCCAGCAGCTTAGTCGTGGCGGGGCGGTACAATGAGCAGTTCTTC. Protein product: CASSLVVAGRYNEQFF.

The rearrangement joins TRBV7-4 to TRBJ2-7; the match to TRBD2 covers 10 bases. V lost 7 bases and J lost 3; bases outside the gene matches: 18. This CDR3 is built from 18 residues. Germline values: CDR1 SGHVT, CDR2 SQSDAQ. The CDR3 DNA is TGTGCCAGCATCTGTGATTCGACTGGGACTAGCGAAGGCTACGAGCAGTACTTC. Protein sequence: CASICDSTGTSEGYEQYF.

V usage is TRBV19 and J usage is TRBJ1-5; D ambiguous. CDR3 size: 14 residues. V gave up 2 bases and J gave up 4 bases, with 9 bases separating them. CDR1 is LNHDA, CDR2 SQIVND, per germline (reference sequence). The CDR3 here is CASSILQLNQPQHF. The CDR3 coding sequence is TGTGCCAGTAGTATACTGCAGTTAAATCAGCCCCAGCATTTT.

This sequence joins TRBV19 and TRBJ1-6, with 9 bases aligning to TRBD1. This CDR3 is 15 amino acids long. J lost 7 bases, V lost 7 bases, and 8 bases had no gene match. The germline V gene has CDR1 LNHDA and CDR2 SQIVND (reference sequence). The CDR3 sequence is CASTLQGAKNSPLHF. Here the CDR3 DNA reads TGTGCCAGTACCCTACAGGGGGCGAAGAATTCACCCCTCCACTTT.

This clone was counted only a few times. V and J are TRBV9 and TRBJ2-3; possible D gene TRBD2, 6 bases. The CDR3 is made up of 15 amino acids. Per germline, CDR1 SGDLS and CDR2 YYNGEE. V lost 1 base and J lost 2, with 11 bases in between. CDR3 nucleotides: TGTGCCAGCAGCGTATTGGCGGGACTCACAGATACGCAGTATTTT. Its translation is CASSVLAGLTDTQYF.

The chain's CDR3 is CASLRDLGTDTQYF. In DNA, the CDR3 is TGCGCCAGCCTCCGGGACTTGGGGACAGATACGCAGTATTTT. The gene calls are TRBV5-1 and TRBJ2-3, with D possibly matching TRBD2 (6 bases). The CDR3 is made up of 14 amino acids. The V gene lost 7 bases and the J gene lost 3 bases, with 15 bases spanning the gap. Germline V gene sequence: CDR1 SGHRS, CDR2 YFSETQ.

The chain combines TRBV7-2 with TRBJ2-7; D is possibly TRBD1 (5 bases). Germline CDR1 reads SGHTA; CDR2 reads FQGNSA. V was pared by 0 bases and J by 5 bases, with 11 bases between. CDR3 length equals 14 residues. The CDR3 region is CASSLAAGNHEQYF. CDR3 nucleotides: TGTGCCAGCAGCTTAGCGGCAGGGAACCACGAGCAGTACTTC.

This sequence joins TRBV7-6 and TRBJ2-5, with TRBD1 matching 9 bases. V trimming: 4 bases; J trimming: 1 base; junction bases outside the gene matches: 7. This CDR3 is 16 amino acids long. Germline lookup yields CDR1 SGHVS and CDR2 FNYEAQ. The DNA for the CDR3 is TGTGCCAGCAGCTCCTTATCGGGACAGGGCCAAGAGACCCAGTACTTC. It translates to CASSSLSGQGQETQYF.

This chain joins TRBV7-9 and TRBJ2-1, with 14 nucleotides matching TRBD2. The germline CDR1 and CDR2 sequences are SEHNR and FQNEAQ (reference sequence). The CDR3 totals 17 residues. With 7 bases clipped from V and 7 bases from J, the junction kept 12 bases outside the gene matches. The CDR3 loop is CASNALEGLAGANEQFF. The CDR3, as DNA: TGTGCCAGCAATGCCCTAGAGGGACTAGCGGGGGCTAATGAGCAGTTCTTC. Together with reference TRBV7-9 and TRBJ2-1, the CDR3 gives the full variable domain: DTGVSQNPRHKITKRGQNVTFRCDPISEHNRLYWYRQTLGQGPEFLTYFQNEAQLEKSRLLSDRFSAERPKGSFSTLEIQRTEQGDSAMYLCASNALEGLAGANEQFFGPGTRLTVL.

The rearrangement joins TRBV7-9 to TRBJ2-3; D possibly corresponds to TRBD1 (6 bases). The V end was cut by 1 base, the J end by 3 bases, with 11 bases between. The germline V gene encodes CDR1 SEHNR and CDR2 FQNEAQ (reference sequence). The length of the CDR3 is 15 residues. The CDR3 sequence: CASSLGTVRTDTQYF. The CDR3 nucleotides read TGTGCCAGCAGCTTAGGGACAGTTCGGACAGATACGCAGTATTTT.

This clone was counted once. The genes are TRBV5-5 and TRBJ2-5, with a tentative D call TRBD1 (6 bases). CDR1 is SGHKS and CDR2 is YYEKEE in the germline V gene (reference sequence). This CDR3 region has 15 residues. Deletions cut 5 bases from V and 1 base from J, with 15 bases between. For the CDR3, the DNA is TGTGCCAGCAGAGAGGGGACACCGACCCAAGAGACCCAGTACTTC. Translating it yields CASREGTPTQETQYF.

For the CDR3, the DNA is TGTGCCAGCAGTTTTGGACAGGGGAACACTGAAGCTTTCTTT. Encoded protein: CASSFGQGNTEAFF. The chain couples TRBV27 to TRBJ1-1; TRBD1 agrees at 8 bases. The CDR3 covers 14 residues. The ends lost 3 bases at V and 1 base at J; junction bases unmatched: 1. Germline lookup yields CDR1 MNHEY and CDR2 SMNVEV (reference sequence).

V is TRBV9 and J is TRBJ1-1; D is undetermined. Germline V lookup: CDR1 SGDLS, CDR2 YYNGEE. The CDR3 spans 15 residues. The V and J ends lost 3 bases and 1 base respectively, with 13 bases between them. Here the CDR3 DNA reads TGTGCCAGCAGCGCCCGTAGTGGTCGGAACACTGAAGCTTTCTTT. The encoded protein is CASSARSGRNTEAFF.

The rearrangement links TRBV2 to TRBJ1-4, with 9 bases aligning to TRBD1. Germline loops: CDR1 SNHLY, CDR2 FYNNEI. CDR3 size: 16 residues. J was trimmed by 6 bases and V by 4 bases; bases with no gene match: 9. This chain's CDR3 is CASSGARDREYEKLFF. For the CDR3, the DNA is TGTGCCAGCAGTGGGGCCCGGGACAGGGAATATGAAAAACTGTTTTTT.

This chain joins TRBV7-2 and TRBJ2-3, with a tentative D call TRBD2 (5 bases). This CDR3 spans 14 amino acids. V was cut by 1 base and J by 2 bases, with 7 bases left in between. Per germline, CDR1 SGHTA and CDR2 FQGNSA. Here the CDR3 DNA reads TGTGCCAGCAGCTTAGGGCTAGCCACAGATACGCAGTATTTT. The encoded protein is CASSLGLATDTQYF.

As DNA, the CDR3 is TGTGCTAGTGGTTTGCCCGCGAACACCGGGGAGCTGTTTTTT. Translating gives CASGLPANTGELFF. V and J are TRBV12-5 and TRBJ2-2, with D unclear. CDR1 LGHNT and CDR2 FRNRAP come from the germline V gene. The ends were cut back, 2 bases at V and 0 bases at J, with 4 bases in the middle. The CDR3 is made up of 14 amino acids. Filled out from reference TRBV12-5 and TRBJ2-2, the complete variable domain reads DARVTQTPRHKVTEMGQEVTMRCQPILGHNTVFWYRQTMMQGLELLAYFRNRAPLDDSGMPKDRFSAEMPDATLATLKIQPSEPRDSAVYFCASGLPANTGELFFGEGSRLTVL.

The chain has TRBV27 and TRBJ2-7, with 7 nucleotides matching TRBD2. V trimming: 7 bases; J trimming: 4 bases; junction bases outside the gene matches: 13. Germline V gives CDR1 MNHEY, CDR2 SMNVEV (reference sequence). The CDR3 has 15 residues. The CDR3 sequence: CASIPSGTEYYEQYF. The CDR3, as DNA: TGTGCCAGCATCCCGAGCGGGACGGAATATTACGAGCAGTACTTC.

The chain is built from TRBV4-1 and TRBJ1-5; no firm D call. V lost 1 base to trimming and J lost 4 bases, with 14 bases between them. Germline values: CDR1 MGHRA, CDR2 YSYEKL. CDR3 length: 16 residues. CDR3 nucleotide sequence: TGCGCCAGCAGCCAAGGGGCGGCTTCGGGGAATCAGCCCCAGCATTTT. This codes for CASSQGAASGNQPQHF.